This T cell receptor (beta chain) stems from a study of OX40 agonist ivuxolimab in advanced cancers. At the level of the study: Three patients responded partially, comprising one with hepatocellular carcinoma and two with cutaneous melanoma.

Profiled with immunoSEQ multiplex PCR; TCRdb holds only in-frame clones, not every one. The sample has under 80,000 clones; about four fifths are singletons. This CDR3 has 13 amino acids. V lost 1 base and J lost 5, with 9 bases in between. The germline V gene has CDR1 SGHRS and CDR2 YFSETQ. The sequence was obtained from an adult with an advanced solid tumor such as melanoma, head and neck, liver or kidney cancer. This chain connects TRBV5-1 to TRBJ2-5; TRBD1 might be the D (5 bases). The starting material was CD4+ or CD8+ T cells sorted from blood, obtained in a trial of the OX40 agonist ivuxolimab. The chain's CDR3 is CASSLTRAETQYF. The CDR3 nucleotides read TGCGCCAGCAGCTTGACCAGGGCCGAGACCCAGTACTTC.